This is a list of T cell receptor beta chains from one sample in a study of T-cell memory formation after mild COVID-19. TCRdb independently ran MiXCR on the 5' RACE reads; one entry per CDR3 protein. The sample yields some 200,000 distinct CDR3 sequences, roughly a fifth seen once. Sequenced input: PBMCs or a T cell subset sorted from them (not recorded which). The origin of the receptors is an adult woman who had mild COVID-19 (a few samples of this study predate the infection). Cell type and time point are not known. CDR3s include the opening cysteine and the closing phenylalanine or tryptophan.

j_call v_call cdr3_aa
TRBJ2-3 TRBV6-1 CASRSMELAGPGATQYF
TRBJ1-4 TRBV7-8 CASSLRAVKTDFNEKLFF
TRBJ2-3 TRBV7-9 CASSPAPSSSTDTQYF
TRBJ2-7 TRBV10-3 CAISGQGAYEQYF
TRBJ1-2 TRBV5-5 CASSLEQGAAWGYTF
TRBJ2-1 TRBV6-6 CASSPTGHEQFF
TRBJ2-1 TRBV7-6 CASSVNRGTGNEQFF
TRBJ2-5 TRBV24-1 CATSASRLGGTQYF
TRBJ2-3 TRBV15 CATSREIGSGGGDTQYF
TRBJ1-5 TRBV18 CASSPKPGQVYQPQHF
TRBJ2-7 TRBV5-5 CASSLGDAYF
TRBJ2-1 TRBV11-2 CASSLGGDYNEQFF
TRBJ2-2 TRBV25-1 CASGRTGELFF
TRBJ2-7 TRBV5-1 CASSRAQGYYEQYF
TRBJ1-5 TRBV5-8 CASSTDRDNQPQHF
TRBJ2-7 TRBV4-1 CASSQDERVRRQYF
TRBJ2-3 TRBV27 CASSGQGYTDTQYF
TRBJ2-7 TRBV30 CAWSAGTYYEQYF
TRBJ2-3 TRBV29-1 CSEDRGGTDTQYF
TRBJ2-1 TRBV24-1 CATSDLTSPNEQFF
TRBJ2-2 TRBV29-1 CSAAGATNTGELFF
TRBJ1-3 TRBV2 CASSESRPGEYSGNTIYF
TRBJ1-2 TRBV11-1 CASSLASGTVYGYTF
TRBJ2-1 TRBV5-1 CASSGGEGTAYNEQFF
TRBJ1-2 TRBV10-3 CAISDGQGANYGYTF
TRBJ1-1 TRBV7-9 CASSHVLAGTEAFF